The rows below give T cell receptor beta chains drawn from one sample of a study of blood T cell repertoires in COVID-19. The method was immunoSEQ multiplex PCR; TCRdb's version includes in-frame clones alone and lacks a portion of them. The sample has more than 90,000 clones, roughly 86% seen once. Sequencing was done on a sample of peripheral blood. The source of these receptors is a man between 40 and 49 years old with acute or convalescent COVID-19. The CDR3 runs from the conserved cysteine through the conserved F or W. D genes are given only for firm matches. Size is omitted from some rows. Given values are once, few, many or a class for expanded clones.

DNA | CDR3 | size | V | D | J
TGTGCCAGCAGTGAAACGGCAGGGGAGACTGAAGCTTTCTTT | CASSETAGETEAFF | many | TRBV6-1 | - | TRBJ1-1
TGTGCCAGCAGCCAAGGGCTCCTCAATTCACCCCTCCACTTT | CASSQGLLNSPLHF | - | TRBV3-1/TRBV3-2 | - | TRBJ1-6
TGCGCCAGCAGTTTAAAACAGGGTTCCTACGAGCAGTACTTC | CASSLKQGSYEQYF | - | TRBV10-1 | - | TRBJ2-7
TGTGCCAGCAGTCGAACCAGGGACACTGAAGCTTTCTTT | CASSRTRDTEAFF | once | TRBV12-3/TRBV12-4 | - | TRBJ1-1
TGTGCCAGTAGTATCGGCCGCCAAGTAACGGGAGCTTTCTTT | CASSIGRQVTGAFF | - | TRBV19 | - | TRBJ1-1
TGTGCCTGGAGTGTCGGGATGAACCCTGAAGCTTTCTTT | CAWSVGMNPEAFF | - | TRBV30 | - | TRBJ1-1
TGTGCCAGCAGTTACTCGAGACAGGGCTACGAGCAGTACTTC | CASSYSRQGYEQYF | - | TRBV6-5 | TRBD1 | TRBJ2-7
TGTGCCAGCAGCCGACAGCCTAGCACAGATACGCAGTATTTT | CASSRQPSTDTQYF | - | TRBV3-1/TRBV3-2 | - | TRBJ2-3
TGTGCCAGCAGTTGGGCAGCCACCTACGAGCAGTACTTC | CASSWAATYEQYF | - | TRBV6-6 | - | TRBJ2-7
TGCGCCAGTTCCGGGACAGCACCTTTCCAAGAGACCCAGTACTTC | CASSGTAPFQETQYF | many | TRBV5-1 | TRBD1 | TRBJ2-5
TGTGCCAGCAGCGTAGAGTGGGGCCCTCGACCTGGAAACACCATATATTTT | CASSVEWGPRPGNTIYF | - | TRBV9 | - | TRBJ1-3
TGTGCCTGGAGCCGGCTGCCGAGGCCCCCCTACGAGCAGTACTTC | CAWSRLPRPPYEQYF | - | TRBV30 | - | TRBJ2-7
TGTGCCAGCAGCTTAGGGGGGCAGAACACTGAAGCTTTCTTT | CASSLGGQNTEAFF | - | TRBV11-3 | - | TRBJ1-1
TGTGCCAGCAGCTTGGGCCAGGCAGGCTACACCTTC | CASSLGQAGYTF | once | TRBV12-3/TRBV12-4 | - | TRBJ1-2
TGTGCCAGCAGTCAAAGCGGGAGTCCCTACAATGAGCAGTTCTTC | CASSQSGSPYNEQFF | - | TRBV6-4 | TRBD2 | TRBJ2-1
TGCGCCAGCAGCCCCCTTGCGGGGGCGCAGTCCTATGGCTACACCTTC | CASSPLAGAQSYGYTF | - | TRBV5-1 | - | TRBJ1-2
TGTGCCAGCAGAAAGACAGTTAGCAATCAGCCCCAGCATTTT | CASRKTVSNQPQHF | - | TRBV2 | - | TRBJ1-5
TGTGCCAGCAGCTTCGCAGGGGACATCTATGGCTACACCTTC | CASSFAGDIYGYTF | - | TRBV9 | - | TRBJ1-2
TGTGCCACCAGTGACAGGAATAGCAATCAGCCCCAGCATTTT | CATSDRNSNQPQHF | - | TRBV24-1 | - | TRBJ1-5
TGTGCCAGCAGCCCACAGGGGGCGGGGAGCAATCAGCCCCAGCATTTT | CASSPQGAGSNQPQHF | few | TRBV6-6 | TRBD1 | TRBJ1-5
TGCGCCAGCAGCTTTGGGGACAGAAACACCGGGGAGCTGTTTTTT | CASSFGDRNTGELFF | - | TRBV5-1 | TRBD1 | TRBJ2-2
TGTGCCAGTAGTCTCGTGAGAGGGGGAACTGAAGCTTTCTTT | CASSLVRGGTEAFF | - | TRBV19 | - | TRBJ1-1
TGTGCCAGCAGTTACCTGGGGGCCTTTGCAGATACGCAGTATTTT | CASSYLGAFADTQYF | - | TRBV6-6 | - | TRBJ2-3
TGTGCCAGCAGTTCGGACAGTTCGAACACCGGGGAGCTGTTTTTT | CASSSDSSNTGELFF | - | TRBV6-2/TRBV6-3 | - | TRBJ2-2
TGTGCCAGCAGTGAAGACAGGGGGTCGGGAGAGACCCAGTACTTC | CASSEDRGSGETQYF | - | TRBV6-1 | TRBD1 | TRBJ2-5
TGCAGTGCCGAGGGAAACACTGAAGCTTTCTTT | CSAEGNTEAFF | - | TRBV20-1 | - | TRBJ1-1
TGTGCCAGCAGCTCCCGGACTAGCGTCAGGGAGCAGTTCTTC | CASSSRTSVREQFF | few | TRBV7-8 | TRBD2 | TRBJ2-1
TGTGCCACCAGGGGTAGCAGGGCTCTAACTAATGAAAAACTGTTTTTT | CATRGSRALTNEKLFF | - | TRBV15 | - | TRBJ1-4
TGTGCCAGCAGCTTAGAAACAGGACCGAACACTGAAGCTTTCTTT | CASSLETGPNTEAFF | - | TRBV7-9 | - | TRBJ1-1